What follows is one T cell receptor (beta chain) and its context. CD45RO-negative, CCR7-positively selected cells formed the naive CD8 fraction, excluding terminally differentiated effector memory CD45RA+ cells. The donors, healthy adults who were HIV-negative, had experienced no recent acute infections or vaccinations. The data originate from a study of shared clonotypes between healthy human individuals. Sorted-subset replicate PCR reactions were performed with roughly 200 ng DNA, corresponding to roughly 30,000 T cell genomes. Clones were sequenced by immunoSEQ multiplex PCR, and TCRdb holds only the in-frame ones, with some missing. The table lists about 2 million clones, about 94% of them singletons. CDR1 is MNHEY, CDR2 SMNVEV, per germline (reference sequence). V shed 8 bases and J 3 bases; nucleotides not matched to a gene: 3. The CDR3 spans 13 residues.

Sequencing used naive CD8+ T cells sorted from blood. V gene TRBV27 combines with J gene TRBJ2-2; 7 bases fit TRBD2. The source of this sequence is a man aged 18 to 35 in good health. The chain's CDR3 is CASGLADTGELFF. The CDR3 nucleotides read TGTGCCAGCGGGCTAGCGGACACCGGGGAGCTGTTTTTT.